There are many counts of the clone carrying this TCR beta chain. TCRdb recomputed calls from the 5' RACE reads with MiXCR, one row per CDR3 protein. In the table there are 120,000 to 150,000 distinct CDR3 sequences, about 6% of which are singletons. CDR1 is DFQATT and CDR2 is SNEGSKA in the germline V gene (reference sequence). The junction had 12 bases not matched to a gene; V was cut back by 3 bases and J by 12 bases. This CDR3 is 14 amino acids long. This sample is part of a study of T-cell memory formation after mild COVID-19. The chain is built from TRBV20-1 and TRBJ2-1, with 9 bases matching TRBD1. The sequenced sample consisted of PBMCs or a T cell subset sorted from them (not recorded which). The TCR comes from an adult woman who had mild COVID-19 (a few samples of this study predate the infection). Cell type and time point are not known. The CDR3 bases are TGCAGTGCTAGGGCAGGGACAGGGAATCTTGCGCAGTTCTTC. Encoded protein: CSARAGTGNLAQFF.